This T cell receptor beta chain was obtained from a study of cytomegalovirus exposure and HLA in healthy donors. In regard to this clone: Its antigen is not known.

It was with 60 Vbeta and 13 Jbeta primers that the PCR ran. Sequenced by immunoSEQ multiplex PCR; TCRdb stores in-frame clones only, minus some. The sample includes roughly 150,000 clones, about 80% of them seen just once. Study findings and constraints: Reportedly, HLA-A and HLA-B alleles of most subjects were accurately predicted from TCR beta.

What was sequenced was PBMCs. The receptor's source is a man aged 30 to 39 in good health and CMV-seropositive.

The CDR3 sequence is CASSFGQGGTYYGYTF. For the CDR3, the DNA is TGTGCCAGCAGCTTCGGACAGGGTGGGACCTACTATGGCTACACCTTC. The chain is built from TRBV28 and TRBJ1-2, with 8 bases aligning to TRBD1. CDR3 length: 16 residues. The V gene end was trimmed by 6 bases and the J gene end by 3 bases; junction bases not matched to a gene: 12. Germline V gives CDR1 MDHEN, CDR2 SYDVKM.